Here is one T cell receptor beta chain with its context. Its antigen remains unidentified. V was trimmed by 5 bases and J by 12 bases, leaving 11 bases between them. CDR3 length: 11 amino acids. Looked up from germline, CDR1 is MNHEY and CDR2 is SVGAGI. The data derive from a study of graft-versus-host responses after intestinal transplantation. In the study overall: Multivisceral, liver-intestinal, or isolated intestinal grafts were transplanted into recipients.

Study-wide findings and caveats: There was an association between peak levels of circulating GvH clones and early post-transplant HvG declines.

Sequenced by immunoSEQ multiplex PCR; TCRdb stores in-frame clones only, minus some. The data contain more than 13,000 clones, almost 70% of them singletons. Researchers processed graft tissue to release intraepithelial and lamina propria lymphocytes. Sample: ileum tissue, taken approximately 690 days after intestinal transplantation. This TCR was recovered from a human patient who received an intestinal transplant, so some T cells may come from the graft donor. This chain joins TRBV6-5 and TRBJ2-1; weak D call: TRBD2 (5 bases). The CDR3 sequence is CASSEGRSQFF. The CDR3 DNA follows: TGTGCCAGCAGTGAGGGAAGGTCGCAGTTCTTC.